The T cell receptor (beta chain) under discussion was sequenced for a study of CD8 T cells in ankylosing spondylitis. Notes on the study in general: Matched ankylosing spondylitis synovial fluid reportedly showed significant enrichment of disease-linked clones. Previous work reported some of these motif variants in the synovial fluid and blood of reactive arthritis. Disease-linked clones proved CD8+ and comparatively uncommon in peripheral blood. A TCR beta motif of eight highly homologous variants appeared characteristic of ankylosing spondylitis blood.

Each TCR beta library was made by quantitative 5'-RACE that incorporated molecular barcodes. TCRdb reprocessed the 5' RACE reads with MiXCR, giving one entry per CDR3 protein. The sample holds 800,000 to 900,000 distinct CDR3 sequences, around 11% seen once. Points on this clonotype: As yet, its antigen is unknown.

This clonotype was sampled from a male donor with ankylosing spondylitis. Material for sequencing was blood, either unsorted or a sorted T cell fraction (not recorded which).

The CDR3 loop reads CASSSRDRGWNTGELFF. CDR3 DNA: TGCGCCAGCAGCTCCCGGGACAGGGGGTGGAACACCGGGGAGCTGTTTTTT. The rearrangement links TRBV5-1 to TRBJ2-2, with 11 bases identical to TRBD1. V shed 3 bases and J 1 base; nucleotides not matched to a gene: 5. The CDR3 loop spans 17 amino acids. The germline V gene has CDR1 SGHRS and CDR2 YFSETQ.